Below, 15 T cell receptor beta chains from the same sample are listed, as sequenced in a study of blood T cell repertoires in COVID-19 (dated by TCRdb to the early 2020s). Library creation used the immunoSEQ multiplex PCR assay. TCRdb carries this immuneACCESS record with in-frame sequences only. Its versions omit some clonotypes, under half of them owing to an unresolved V gene in the studies checked, with the rest unexplained. The sample table lists roughly 98,000 clones, approximately 92% of them with a count of one. The ten largest make up roughly 6.4% of the sample. The sample taken for sequencing was peripheral blood. The receptors shown here come from a woman in her fifties or sixties with active COVID-19.

The CDR3 nucleotides read TGCAGCGTTGAAGTTGGCGGGGAATTCATTCAGTACTTC. Translated: CSVEVGGEFIQYF. This chain links TRBV29-1 with TRBJ2-4; D perhaps matches TRBD2 (6 bases). Germline CDR1 SQVTM, CDR2 ANQGSEA. Deletions cut 1 base from V and 9 bases from J, with 13 bases between. This CDR3 is built from 13 residues.

This clone was seen a handful of times. The chain couples TRBV19 to TRBJ1-1; D unresolved. The germline gives CDR1 LNHDA, CDR2 SQIVND (reference sequence). Deletions cut 3 bases from V and 7 bases from J, with 12 bases between. The CDR3 extends over 13 amino acids. The CDR3 here is CASSINARFEAFF. CDR3 nucleotides: TGTGCCAGTAGTATTAATGCGAGGTTTGAAGCTTTCTTT.

This chain links TRBV19 with TRBJ1-5; 8 bases map to TRBD1. This CDR3 has 17 residues. Per the germline V gene, CDR1 is LNHDA and CDR2 is SQIVND (reference sequence). Germline trimming cut 10 bases from V and 3 bases from J; bases unmatched to any gene: 17. The CDR3 sequence is CATTRQGATKNNQPQHF. CDR3 coding DNA: TGTGCCACAACACGGCAGGGGGCTACTAAGAACAATCAGCCCCAGCATTTT.

CDR3 in amino acids: CASPAEGGNSPLHF. In DNA, the CDR3 is TGTGCCAGCCCCGCGGAGGGAGGAAATTCACCCCTCCACTTT. V and J are TRBV21-1 and TRBJ1-6. TRBV21-1 has pseudogene status. This CDR3 spans 14 amino acids.

The rearrangement joins TRBV11-2 to TRBJ2-1; TRBD1 aligns across 7 bases. There are 13 residues in the CDR3. Trimming took 8 bases from V and 5 from J; bases not matched to a gene: 6. Germline CDR1 SGHAT, CDR2 FQNNGV. The CDR3 loop is CASCKQGNNEQFF. The CDR3, as DNA: TGTGCCAGCTGCAAACAGGGGAACAATGAGCAGTTCTTC.

V usage is TRBV7-2 and J usage is TRBJ1-4; possibly TRBD1 for D (6 bases). V gave up 5 bases and J gave up 0 bases, with 16 bases separating them. The CDR3 runs 17 residues. From germline, CDR1 is SGHTA and CDR2 FQGNSA. The CDR3 protein is CASSKQGLKATNEKLFF. DNA of the CDR3: TGTGCCAGCAGCAAACAGGGCTTGAAGGCAACTAATGAAAAACTGTTTTTT.

The rearrangement links TRBV24-1 to TRBJ2-6; a possible D gene is TRBD1 (6 bases). This CDR3 has 15 residues. With 4 bases removed from V and 2 bases from J, the gap between germline ends came to 8 bases. Looked up from germline, CDR1 is KGHDR and CDR2 is SFDVKD. DNA for the CDR3: TGTGCCACCAGTGACACAGGGACTGGGGCCAACGTCCTGACTTTC. Its protein product is CATSDTGTGANVLTF.

J is TRBJ2-7 and V is TRBV5-1; 8 nucleotides align to TRBD2. V shed 4 bases, J shed 0 bases, and the junction held 6 bases outside the gene matches. The CDR3 has 15 residues. The germline gives CDR1 SGHRS, CDR2 YFSETQ. The CDR3 loop reads CASSPEAGASYEQYF. For the CDR3, the DNA is TGCGCCAGCAGCCCAGAAGCGGGGGCCTCCTACGAGCAGTACTTC.

The rearrangement joins TRBV30 to TRBJ2-2, with a possible D match to TRBD1 (5 bases). CDR3 length equals 13 residues. The V gene's germline CDR1 is GTSNPN and CDR2 SVGIG (reference sequence). V lost 2 bases and J lost 6, with 10 bases in between. CDR3 sequence reads: CAWSLQGAGELFF. DNA for the CDR3: TGTGCCTGGAGTCTCCAGGGTGCCGGGGAGCTGTTTTTT.

This chain connects TRBV25-1 to TRBJ1-2, with D unclear. This CDR3 has 16 amino acids. CDR1 and CDR2 (germline): MGHDK, SYGVNS. Trimming removed 3 bases from V and 5 bases from J, with 19 bases in between. CDR3 DNA: TGTGCCAGCAGTGACCCATCCCCGAGGTCTGCTTATGGCTACACCTTC. Its protein product is CASSDPSPRSAYGYTF.

This rearrangement joins TRBV14 to TRBJ1-5; D unclear. The germline V gene has CDR1 SGHDN and CDR2 FVKESK. V lost 1 base and J 2 bases, leaving 6 bases between the germline ends. CDR3 length: 14 amino acids. The DNA of the CDR3 is TGTGCCAGCAGCCAAGTAGGAGGCAATCAGCCCCAGCATTTT. Amino acids: CASSQVGGNQPQHF.

This chain links TRBV7-8 with TRBJ2-3; D is ambiguous. V lost 1 base and J lost 7, with 6 bases in between. The CDR3 is made up of 12 amino acids. CDR1 is SGHVS, CDR2 FQNEAQ, per germline. The CDR3 loop reads CASSLGYYTQYF. In DNA, the CDR3 is TGTGCCAGCAGCTTAGGTTACTATACGCAGTATTTT.

This chain links TRBV11-2 with TRBJ2-5; maybe TRBD2 (5 bases). This CDR3 region has 14 residues. From germline, CDR1 is SGHAT and CDR2 FQNNGV. Trimming shortened V by 1 base and J by 5 bases, and 11 bases separated the two germline ends. This CDR3 is CASSLVLGGETQYF. The DNA of the CDR3 is TGTGCCAGCAGCTTAGTTCTAGGCGGGGAGACCCAGTACTTC.

This sequence joins TRBV28 and TRBJ2-7; 9 bases are shared with TRBD2. Unmatched junction bases numbered 7, after V lost 6 bases and J lost 4 bases. Germline V lookup: CDR1 MDHEN, CDR2 SYDVKM. The CDR3 has 14 amino acids. For the CDR3, the DNA is TGTGCCAGCAGCCGACTAGCGGAGATTTACGAGCAGTACTTC. Protein product: CASSRLAEIYEQYF.

The chain employs TRBV3-1 (or the pseudogene TRBV3-2) and TRBJ2-2; the D is unclear. The V gene's germline CDR1 is LGHDT and CDR2 YNNKEL (reference sequence). CDR3 length: 13 residues. With 2 bases removed from V and 5 bases from J, the gap between germline ends came to 6 bases. The CDR3 DNA reads as TGTGCCAGCAGCCAAATCCATACCGGGGAGCTGTTTTTT. It codes for CASSQIHTGELFF.